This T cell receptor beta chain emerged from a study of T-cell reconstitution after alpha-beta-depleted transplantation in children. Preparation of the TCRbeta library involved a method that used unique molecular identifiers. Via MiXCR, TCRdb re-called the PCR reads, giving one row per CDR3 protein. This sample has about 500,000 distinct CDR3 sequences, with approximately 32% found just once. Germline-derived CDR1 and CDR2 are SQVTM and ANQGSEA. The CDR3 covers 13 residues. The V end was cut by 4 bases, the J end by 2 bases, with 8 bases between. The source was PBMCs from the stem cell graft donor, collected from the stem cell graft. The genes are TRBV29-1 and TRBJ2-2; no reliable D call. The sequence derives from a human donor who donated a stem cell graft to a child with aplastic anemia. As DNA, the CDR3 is TGCAGCGTTGGAGGCTATAACACCGGGGAGCTGTTTTTT. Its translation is CSVGGYNTGELFF.